This entry is about one T cell receptor beta chain. No antigen is known for it. This entry comes from a study of T cell repertoires in cytomegalovirus infection. Study overall: Researchers turned to recently identified HLA-C-restricted CMV epitopes as well as well-studied HLA-B-restricted ones. A matching HLA type, together with CMV infection, was signaled by public TCR beta signatures.

Points from the study as a whole: What dominated the ex vivo response were HLA-C-restricted CMV-specific TCR beta clonotypes.

Each CDR3 protein is one row after TCRdb ran MiXCR on the reads. The table has 100,000 or so distinct CDR3 sequences, over 25% seen once. CDR3 length: 17 amino acids. V was clipped by 7 bases and J by 0 bases, with 19 bases between them. Germline-derived CDR1 and CDR2 are MNHNY and SVGAGI (reference sequence). The chain couples TRBV6-6 to TRBJ2-1, with D perhaps matching TRBD1 or TRBD2 (5 bases each). The specimen was CD8+ T cells from cultured PBMCs, collected from culture after CMV antigen stimulation. This clonotype was sampled from a human donor in good health (CMV status not recorded). Some clones in this sample may be carry-over from other donors' samples. CDR3 residues: CASNSRPGTSSYNEQFF. The CDR3 nucleotides are TGTGCCAGCAACAGTAGGCCCGGGACGAGCTCCTACAATGAGCAGTTCTTC.